The 18 T cell receptor beta chains reported below all come from one sample, sequenced in a study of blood T cell repertoires in COVID-19. This table comes from immunoSEQ multiplex PCR, and its TCRdb copy is limited to in-frame clones, with some not included. The sample carries about 350,000 clones, around nine tenths recorded once. Material for sequencing was peripheral blood. All receptors derive from a woman aged 18-29 years who had recovered from COVID-19.

The V gene is TRBV14, the J gene TRBJ1-6, with 8 bases lining up with TRBD1. J gave up 6 bases and V 1 base, and 5 bases lay outside the gene matches. The CDR3 extends over 16 amino acids. Germline CDR1 reads SGHDN; CDR2 reads FVKESK. DNA of the CDR3: TGTGCCAGCAGCCAAGTAGGCAGGGGGCCTAATTCACCCCTCCACTTT. Amino acids: CASSQVGRGPNSPLHF.

The V call is TRBV5-4, the J call TRBJ2-1; a weak D match, TRBD2 (6 bases). The length of the CDR3 is 14 residues. The V end lost 4 bases, the J end lost 10 bases, and 18 bases lay between the germline ends. The V gene's germline CDR1 is SGHNT and CDR2 YYREEE (reference sequence). CDR3 amino acids: CASSLIPPRGEQFF. DNA for the CDR3: TGTGCCAGCAGCCTTATCCCGCCCCGGGGGGAGCAGTTCTTC.

The chain joins TRBV14 to TRBJ1-2; D is perhaps TRBD1 (5 bases). The germline CDR1 and CDR2 sequences are SGHDN and FVKESK. CDR3 length equals 14 residues. V was cut by 0 bases and J by 5 bases, with 10 bases left in between. This CDR3 reads CASSQEQATYGYTF. The CDR3 bases are TGTGCCAGCAGCCAAGAACAGGCAACGTATGGCTACACCTTC. The variable domain in full, completed from reference TRBV14 and TRBJ1-2, reads EAGVTQFPSHSVIEKGQTVTLRCDPISGHDNLYWYRRVMGKEIKFLLHFVKESKQDESGMPNNRFLAERTGGTYSTLKVQPAELEDSGVYFCASSQEQATYGYTFGSGTRLTVV.

J is TRBJ2-4 and V is TRBV3-1 (or the pseudogene TRBV3-2); 10 positions agree with TRBD2. Trimming cost V 0 bases and J 1 base; bases outside gene matches: 0. The CDR3 runs to 16 residues. Germline V CDR1 and CDR2: LGHDT, YNNKEL (reference sequence). The CDR3 loop reads CASSQDSGRAKNIQYF. In DNA form, the CDR3 reads TGTGCCAGCAGCCAAGATAGCGGGAGGGCCAAAAACATTCAGTACTTC.

The gene calls are TRBV6-6 and TRBJ2-1; perhaps TRBD2 as D (6 bases). Germline CDR1 MNHNY, CDR2 SVGAGI (reference sequence). V lost 0 bases and J 5 bases, leaving 14 bases between the germline ends. The CDR3 runs to 16 residues. CDR3 in amino acids: CASSYSAIGLNNEQFF. CDR3 nucleotide sequence: TGTGCCAGCAGTTACTCGGCTATAGGACTAAACAATGAGCAGTTCTTC.

This chain joins TRBV19 and TRBJ1-5, with 9 bases aligning to TRBD1. V lost 5 bases and J lost 1; bases outside the gene matches: 6. Germline V gene sequence: CDR1 LNHDA, CDR2 SQIVND (reference sequence). The CDR3 covers 16 residues. The CDR3 region has the DNA TGTGCCAGTAGTGCACCGGGACAGGGAAGCAATCAGCCCCAGCATTTT. Encoded protein: CASSAPGQGSNQPQHF.

The chain recombines TRBV29-1 with TRBJ2-2; 9 positions agree with TRBD2. The CDR3 runs 15 residues. CDR1 is SQVTM and CDR2 is ANQGSEA in the germline V gene. For the CDR3, the DNA is TGCCGCGCCGGCGGGGGGGGCGCTCGGGGCGGGGAGCTGTTTTTT. Translated, it gives CRAGGGGARGGELFF.

V gene TRBV6-5 combines with J gene TRBJ1-2; D is undetermined. CDR3 size: 14 residues. V was shortened by 5 bases and J by 8 bases, with 18 bases between the two germline ends. The germline CDR1 and CDR2 sequences are MNHEY and SVGAGI. CDR3: CASSLGGPFRGYTF. In nucleotides, the CDR3 is TGTGCCAGCAGTCTGGGTGGGCCCTTTCGGGGCTACACCTTC.

This rearrangement joins TRBV18 to TRBJ2-2, with 7 bases aligning to TRBD2. The CDR3 is made up of 17 amino acids. CDR1 and CDR2 (germline): KGHSH, LQKENI. The J segment lost 9 bases and the V segment lost 3 bases, leaving 16 bases of the junction unmatched. CDR3 coding DNA: TGTGCCAGCTCACCCCCGGTGGTAGCGGGCCCTCACCGGGAGCTGTTTTTT. Translating gives CASSPPVVAGPHRELFF.

The V and J genes are TRBV7-9 and TRBJ2-5; TRBD1 might be the D (6 bases). The CDR3 length is 16 residues. V dropped 3 bases and J dropped 5 bases, with 19 bases sitting between them. Germline V gene sequence: CDR1 SEHNR, CDR2 FQNEAQ (reference sequence). Here the CDR3 reads CASSFRGIQGGETQYF. CDR3 sequence (DNA): TGTGCCAGCAGCTTCAGGGGAATCCAGGGCGGGGAGACCCAGTACTTC. Complete variable domain (other parts from reference TRBV7-9 and TRBJ2-5): DTGVSQNPRHKITKRGQNVTFRCDPISEHNRLYWYRQTLGQGPEFLTYFQNEAQLEKSRLLSDRFSAERPKGSFSTLEIQRTEQGDSAMYLCASSFRGIQGGETQYFGPGTRLLVL.

This clone was detected only once. The rearrangement links TRBV3-1 (or the pseudogene TRBV3-2) to TRBJ1-1; TRBD1 matches at 8 bases. The V and J ends lost 0 bases and 1 base, in that order; junction bases with no gene match: 13. Germline-derived CDR1 and CDR2 are LGHDT and YNNKEL (reference sequence). The CDR3 is 19 amino acids. CDR3 DNA: TGTGCCAGCAGCCAAGAGGGGGTCTGGCGGGACAGGAGGAACACTGAAGCTTTCTTT. Translation: CASSQEGVWRDRRNTEAFF.

The chain couples TRBV5-1 to TRBJ2-2; D might be TRBD2 (6 bases). Germline assignment: CDR1 SGHRS and CDR2 YFSETQ. With 2 bases removed from V and 8 bases from J, the gap between germline ends came to 19 bases. The CDR3 loop spans 16 amino acids. In DNA, the CDR3 is TGCGCCAGCAGCTTTCCGGGACTCCATCCCGAGGGGGAGCTGTTTTTT. Protein: CASSFPGLHPEGELFF.

The chain is built from TRBV7-2 and TRBJ2-2; weak D call: TRBD1 (6 bases). The V gene lost 2 bases and the J gene lost 2 bases, with 12 bases spanning the gap. The V gene's germline CDR1 is SGHTA and CDR2 FQGNSA. There are 16 residues in the CDR3. The CDR3 protein is CASSLQGRGNTGELFF. DNA of the CDR3: TGTGCCAGCAGCTTACAGGGCAGGGGAAACACCGGGGAGCTGTTTTTT.

The chain has TRBV18 and TRBJ1-2, with D possibly matching TRBD1 (5 bases). V gave up 6 bases and J gave up 9 bases, with 17 bases separating them. Germline CDR1 is KGHSH and CDR2 is LQKENI. The CDR3 is 13 residues long. This CDR3 is CASSSTDTMRYTF. The CDR3 nucleotides read TGTGCCAGCTCGTCGACAGATACTATGCGCTACACCTTC.

This clone has just one count. This chain joins TRBV24-1 and TRBJ2-1; D is perhaps TRBD2 (6 bases). Between the trimmed V and J ends, which lost 4 bases and 6 bases, there was a span of 21 bases. Germline CDR1 KGHDR, CDR2 SFDVKD. The CDR3 covers 17 residues. The CDR3 nucleotides are TGTGCCACCAGTGAATACTACTTGGCGGGGCAAACCAATGAGCAGTTCTTC. Amino acid sequence: CATSEYYLAGQTNEQFF.

The chain is built from TRBV5-6 and TRBJ2-7; the match to TRBD2 covers 8 bases. Germline-derived CDR1 and CDR2 are SGHDT and YYEEEE. V was pared by 4 bases and J by 2 bases, with 8 bases of the junction left unmatched. The CDR3 spans 15 residues. The CDR3 is CASSRLAGSPYEQYV. The CDR3 bases are TGTGCCAGCAGCCGTCTAGCGGGCTCCCCCTACGAGCAGTACGTC.

The chain links TRBV18 to TRBJ2-1; perhaps TRBD2 as D (6 bases). The CDR3 spans 18 residues. V lost 3 bases, J lost 0 bases, and 18 bases lay in between. The germline V gene has CDR1 KGHSH and CDR2 LQKENI. For the CDR3, the DNA is TGTGCCAGCTCACCTCAATTGGGACTTTCAGGCTCCTACAATGAGCAGTTCTTC. This sequence encodes CASSPQLGLSGSYNEQFF.

The chain combines TRBV19 with TRBJ1-2, with D maybe TRBD1 (6 bases). Germline V gene data show CDR1 as LNHDA and CDR2 as SQIVND (reference sequence). The CDR3 runs 13 residues. V shed 6 bases and J shed 4 bases, with 12 bases lying between them. CDR3 sequence (DNA): TGTGCCAGTAGACAGGGACCTTTCTATGGCTACACCTTC. This sequence encodes CASRQGPFYGYTF. The full variable domain, completed using reference TRBV19 and TRBJ1-2, is DGGITQSPKYLFRKEGQNVTLSCEQNLNHDAMYWYRQDPGQGLRLIYYSQIVNDFQKGDIAEGYSVSREKKESFPLTVTSAQKNPTAFYLCASRQGPFYGYTFGSGTRLTVV.